What follows are 6 T cell receptor beta chains derived from one specimen sequenced in a study of T cell responses to AZD1222 COVID-19 vaccine (dated by TCRdb to 2020 to 2022). The method behind the library was the immunoSEQ multiplex PCR assay. TCRdb obtained this table from immuneACCESS and retained in-frame rearrangements with V and J assigned. These tables miss some clones; where compared with another copy, unresolved V genes account for less than half of the shortfall, and the remainder is unexplained. This sample comprises about 100,000 clones, more than 70% of them detected only once. The leading ten clones occupy just over 4% of the sample. The meaning of the sample's time point label: baseline before first vaccination. The treatment or condition label corresponds to: meningococcal conjugate vaccine given as trial control. Sample: peripheral blood, taken on day 0 of MenACWY control vaccination. These receptors all come from an adult in good health.

V usage is TRBV4-3 and J usage is TRBJ1-3; no reliable D call. Trimming took off 0 bases at V and 3 bases at J, with 3 bases between the two ends. Germline assignment: CDR1 LGHNA and CDR2 YSLEER. The CDR3 extends over 13 amino acids. For the CDR3, the DNA is TGCGCCAGCAGCCAAGAACATGGAAACACCATATATTTT. Translated: CASSQEHGNTIYF.

The chain combines TRBV18 with TRBJ1-1; no firm D call. CDR3 length: 14 amino acids. Germline values: CDR1 KGHSH, CDR2 LQKENI. Trimming pared 2 bases from V and 4 bases from J, leaving 11 bases between. The CDR3 here is CASSPWQRPTEAFF. CDR3 in DNA: TGTGCCAGCTCACCATGGCAGAGGCCCACTGAAGCTTTCTTT.

For this clone: The same CDR3 can be traced to other DNA sequences in this sample. This chain uses TRBV19 with TRBJ2-2; D gene ambiguous. This CDR3 contains 13 residues. Germline V gives CDR1 LNHDA, CDR2 SQIVND (reference sequence). V was clipped by 1 base and J by 5 bases, with 5 bases between them. CDR3 sequence (DNA): TGTGCCAGTAGTATAGGGGGAACCGGGGAGCTGTTTTTT. As protein: CASSIGGTGELFF.

The chain links TRBV21-1 to TRBJ2-7; TRBD1 is the table's D call, not checked against the DNA. TRBV21-1 is a pseudogene. The CDR3 loop spans 16 amino acids. CDR3 sequence reads: CASSKGRMGQGGEQYF. CDR3 nucleotide sequence: TGTGCCAGCAGCAAAGGCCGAATGGGACAAGGTGGCGAGCAGTACTTC.

The CDR3 here is CASSASRETSTDTQYF. CDR3 in DNA: TGTGCCAGCAGTGCTTCTAGGGAGACTAGCACAGATACGCAGTATTTT. The gene calls are TRBV25-1 and TRBJ2-3; possibly TRBD2 for D (5 bases). The CDR3 loop spans 16 amino acids. Germline V lookup: CDR1 MGHDK, CDR2 SYGVNS. V lost 4 bases and J lost 0, with 14 bases in between.

J is TRBJ2-1 and V is TRBV4-3; D is undetermined. V lost 0 bases to trimming and J lost 10 bases, with 10 bases between them. Germline CDR1 LGHNA, CDR2 YSLEER. The CDR3 spans 13 residues. This CDR3 reads CASSQDIRREQFF. CDR3 DNA sequence: TGCGCCAGCAGCCAAGATATACGGAGAGAGCAGTTCTTC.